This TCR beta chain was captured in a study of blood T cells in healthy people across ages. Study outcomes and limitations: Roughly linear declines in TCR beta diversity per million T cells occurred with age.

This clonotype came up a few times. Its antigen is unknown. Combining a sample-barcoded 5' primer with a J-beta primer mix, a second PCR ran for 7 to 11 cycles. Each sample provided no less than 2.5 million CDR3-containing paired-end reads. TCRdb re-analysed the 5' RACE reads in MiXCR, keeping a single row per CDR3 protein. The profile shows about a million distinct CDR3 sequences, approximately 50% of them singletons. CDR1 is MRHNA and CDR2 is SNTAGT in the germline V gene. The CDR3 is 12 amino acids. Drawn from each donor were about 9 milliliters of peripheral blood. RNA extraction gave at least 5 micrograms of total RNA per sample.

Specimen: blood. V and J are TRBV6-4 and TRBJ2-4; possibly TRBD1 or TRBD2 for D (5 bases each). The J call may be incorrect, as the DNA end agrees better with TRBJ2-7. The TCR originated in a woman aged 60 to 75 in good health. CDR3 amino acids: CATRGPNYEQYF. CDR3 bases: TGTGCCACCCGGGGACCGAACTACGAGCAGTACTTC.